This T cell receptor beta chain was sequenced during a study of cytotoxic CD8 clonotypes in ibrutinib-treated CLL. This table comes from immunoSEQ multiplex PCR, and its TCRdb copy is limited to in-frame clones, with some not included. The sample holds over 14,000 clones; under 75% are singletons and the top ten take approximately 5.4%. The V gene lost 4 bases and the J gene lost 4 bases, with 11 bases spanning the gap. Germline V gene data show CDR1 as SGHRS and CDR2 as YFSETQ. This CDR3 has 13 amino acids. The sample consisted of PBMCs, taken before ibrutinib treatment. The rearrangement uses TRBV5-1 and TRBJ1-1, with a tentative D call TRBD1 (5 bases). The clonotype comes from a human donor with chronic lymphocytic leukemia. CDR3 loop: CASSMTEGTEAFF. CDR3 DNA sequence: TGCGCCAGCAGCATGACAGAGGGCACTGAAGCTTTCTTT.